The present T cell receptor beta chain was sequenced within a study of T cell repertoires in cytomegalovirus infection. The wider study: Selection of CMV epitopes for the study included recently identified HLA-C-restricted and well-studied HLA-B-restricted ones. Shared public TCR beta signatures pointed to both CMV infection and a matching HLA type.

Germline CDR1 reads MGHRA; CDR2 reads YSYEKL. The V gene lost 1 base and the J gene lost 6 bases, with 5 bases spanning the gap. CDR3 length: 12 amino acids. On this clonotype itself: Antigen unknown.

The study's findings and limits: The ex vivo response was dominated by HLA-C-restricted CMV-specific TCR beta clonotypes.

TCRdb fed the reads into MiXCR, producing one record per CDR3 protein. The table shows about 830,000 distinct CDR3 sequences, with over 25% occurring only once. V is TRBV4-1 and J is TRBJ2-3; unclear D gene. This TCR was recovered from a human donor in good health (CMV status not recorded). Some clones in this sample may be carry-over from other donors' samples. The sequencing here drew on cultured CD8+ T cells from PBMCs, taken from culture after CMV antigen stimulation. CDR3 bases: TGCGCCAGCAGCCAAGTCGCCGATACGCAGTATTTT. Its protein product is CASSQVADTQYF.